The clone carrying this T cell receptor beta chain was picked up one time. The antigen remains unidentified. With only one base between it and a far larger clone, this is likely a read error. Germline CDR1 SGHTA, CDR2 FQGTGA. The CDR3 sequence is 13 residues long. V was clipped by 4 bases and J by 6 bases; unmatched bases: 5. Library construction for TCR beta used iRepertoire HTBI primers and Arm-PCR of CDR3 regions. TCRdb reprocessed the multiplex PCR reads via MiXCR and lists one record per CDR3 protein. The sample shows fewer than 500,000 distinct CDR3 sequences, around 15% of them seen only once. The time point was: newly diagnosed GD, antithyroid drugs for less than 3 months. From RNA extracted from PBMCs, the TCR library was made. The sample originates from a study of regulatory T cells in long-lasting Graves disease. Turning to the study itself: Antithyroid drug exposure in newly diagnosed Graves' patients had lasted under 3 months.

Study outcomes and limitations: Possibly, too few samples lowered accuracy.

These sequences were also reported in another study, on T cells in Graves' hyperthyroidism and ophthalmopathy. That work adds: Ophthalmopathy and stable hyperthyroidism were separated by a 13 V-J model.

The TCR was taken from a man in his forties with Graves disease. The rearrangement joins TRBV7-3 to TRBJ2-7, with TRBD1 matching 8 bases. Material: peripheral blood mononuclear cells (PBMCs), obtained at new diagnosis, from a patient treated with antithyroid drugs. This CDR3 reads CASSSRDRSEQYF. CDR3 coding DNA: TGTGCCAGCAGCTCCAGGGACAGGAGCGAGCAGTACTTC.